The rows below give T cell receptor beta chains drawn from one sample of a study of patients and donors after allogeneic stem cell transplantation. TCRdb re-called the RT-PCR reads with MiXCR, one entry per CDR3 protein. The data hold 800,000 to 1,000,000 distinct CDR3 sequences, with roughly 17% observed a single time. The sequencing input was blood, either unsorted or a sorted T cell fraction (not recorded which). All receptors derive from a human donor who was either an allogeneic HSCT recipient or a stem cell or donor lymphocyte infusion donor (not recorded which). It is not recorded whose cells these are; they may come from a transplant donor. CDR3s include the opening cysteine and the closing phenylalanine or tryptophan. D genes are given only for firm matches. The size of a clone is reported for some rows only, either as once, few or many, or as a class for expanded clones.

abundance	j_gene	d_gene	v_gene	CDR3nt	CDR3aa
few	TRBJ2-3	-	TRBV5-1	TGCGCCAGCAGCGCCAGGGGGGATCCAGATACGCAGTATTTT	CASSARGDPDTQYF
few	TRBJ2-2	-	TRBV10-3	TGTGCCATCAGTAAACCCGGGCGTGACACCGGGGAGCTGTTTTTT	CAISKPGRDTGELFF
few	TRBJ2-1	-	TRBV24-1	TGTGCCACCAGTGACAGGACGGGGATGTACAATGAGCAGTTCTTC	CATSDRTGMYNEQFF
many	TRBJ1-1	-	TRBV12-3/TRBV12-4	TGTGCCACTTCAGTGAACACTGAAGCTTTCTTT	CATSVNTEAFF
few	TRBJ1-2	-	TRBV7-8	TGTGCCAGCAGCTCCTCTCACTATGGCTACACCTTC	CASSSSHYGYTF
-	TRBJ2-4	-	TRBV4-1	TGCGCCAGCAGCCAAGCTATCGGAGCCAAAAACATTCAGTACTTC	CASSQAIGAKNIQYF
-	TRBJ2-7	-	TRBV20-1	TGCAGTGCTAGAGTCCCTAGTCGCTACGAGCAGTACTTC	CSARVPSRYEQYF
few	TRBJ2-1	TRBD2	TRBV7-2	TGTGCCAGCAGCTTAGCTCCTAGCGGCATTTACAATGAGCAGTTCTTC	CASSLAPSGIYNEQFF
few	TRBJ2-7	TRBD2	TRBV4-2	TGTGCCAGCACCGGGGTTGGACTAGCGGGAGACAACGAGCAGTACTTC	CASTGVGLAGDNEQYF
-	TRBJ1-5	TRBD1	TRBV12-3/TRBV12-4	TGTGCCAGCAGTGATGGACAGGGGGCCAGTCAGCCCCAGCATTTT	CASSDGQGASQPQHF
-	TRBJ2-4	-	TRBV27	TGTGCCAGCACCCCGGGACTTTCTTCACCGCTAGCCAAAATCATTCAGTACTTC	CASTPGLSSPLAKIIQYF
-	TRBJ1-1	TRBD1	TRBV24-1	TGTGCCACCAGTGATCCGACAAAGACAGGGGTCACTGAAGCTTTCTTT	CATSDPTKTGVTEAFF
-	TRBJ1-5	-	TRBV27	TGTGCCAGCAGTTCCCGACAGGACAATCAGCCCCAGCATTTT	CASSSRQDNQPQHF
few	TRBJ1-2	-	TRBV6-1	TGTGCCAGCACCCCCAGCCGCAGATACTATGGCTACACCTTC	CASTPSRRYYGYTF
many	TRBJ1-5	-	TRBV10-3	TGTGCCATCAGTGAGTCTGTGAGTAATCGCAATCAGCCCCAGCATTTT	CAISESVSNRNQPQHF
few	TRBJ1-6	-	TRBV24-1	TGTGCCACCAGCAAAAAGGGCCTCCCTCACCTCCACTTT	CATSKKGLPHLHF
-	TRBJ2-7	-	TRBV12-3/TRBV12-4	TGTGCCAGCAGTCTCCTAAGACTAGTGGGCGAGCAGTACTTC	CASSLLRLVGEQYF